This T cell receptor (beta chain) comes out of a study of monozygotic twins with cystic fibrosis. Findings of the study overall: J usage was most co-twin-similar in 8 of 16 pairs, V in 13. Low clonality (median around 0.0095) suggested a mostly naive repertoire. Monozygotic CF twin pairs shared significantly more nucleotide-identical clonotypes than unrelated CF individuals did. No link emerged between shared CDR3 counts and age, concordance or severity.

As regards this clone: What it binds is not known.

Clones were sequenced by immunoSEQ multiplex PCR, and TCRdb holds only the in-frame ones, with some missing. The data show 30,000 to 35,000 clones, 66% seen once. There are 14 residues in the CDR3. Looked up from germline, CDR1 is KGHSH and CDR2 is LQKENI. The V end was cut by 3 bases, the J end by 8 bases, with 16 bases between. The TCR comes from a girl aged 5-17 years with cystic fibrosis. The sequenced sample was blood. The chain joins TRBV18 to TRBJ1-1; D gene uncertain. The CDR3 reads CASSPSTGLLEAFF. Written as DNA, the CDR3 is TGTGCCAGCTCACCTTCTACCGGACTCTTAGAAGCTTTCTTT.